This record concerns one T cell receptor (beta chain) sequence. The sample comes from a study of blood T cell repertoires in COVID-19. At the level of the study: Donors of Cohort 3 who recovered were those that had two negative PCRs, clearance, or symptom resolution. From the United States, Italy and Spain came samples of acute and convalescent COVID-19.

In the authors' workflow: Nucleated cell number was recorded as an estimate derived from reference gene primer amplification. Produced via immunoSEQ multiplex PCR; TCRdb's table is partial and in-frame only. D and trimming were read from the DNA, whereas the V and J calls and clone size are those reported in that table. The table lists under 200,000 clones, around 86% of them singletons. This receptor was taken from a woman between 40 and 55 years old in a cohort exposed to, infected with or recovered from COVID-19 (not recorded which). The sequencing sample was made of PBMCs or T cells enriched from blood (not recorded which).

For the CDR3, the DNA is TGTGCCAGCAGCCTCCAGGGACAGGGTTATGGCTACACCTTC. Translated: CASSLQGQGYGYTF. The chain employs TRBV9 and TRBJ1-2; 9 nucleotides line up with TRBD1. Germline V gene lookup returns CDR1 SGDLS and CDR2 YYNGEE. V was clipped by 4 bases and J by 5 bases; unmatched bases: 6. The CDR3 consists of 14 residues.